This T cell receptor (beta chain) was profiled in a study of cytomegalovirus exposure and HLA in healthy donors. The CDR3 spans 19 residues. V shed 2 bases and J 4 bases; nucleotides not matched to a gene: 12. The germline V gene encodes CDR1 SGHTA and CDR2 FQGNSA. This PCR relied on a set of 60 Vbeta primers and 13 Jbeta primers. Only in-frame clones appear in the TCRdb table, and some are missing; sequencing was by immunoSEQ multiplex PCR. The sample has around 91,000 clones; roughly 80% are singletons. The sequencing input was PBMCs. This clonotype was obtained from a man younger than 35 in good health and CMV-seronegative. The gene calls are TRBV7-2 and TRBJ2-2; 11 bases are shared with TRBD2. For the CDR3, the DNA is TGTGCCAGCAGCTTAACTCGGGCTAGCGGGAGGCGGGGCACCGGGGAGCTGTTTTTT. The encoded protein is CASSLTRASGRRGTGELFF.